Sequencing of this TCR beta chain was carried out in a study of glioma-infiltrating T cells after dendritic cell vaccination. Study-level information: Dendritic cell vaccination trial patients had either newly diagnosed or recurrent glioblastoma. Study-wide points: Longer survival after dendritic cell vaccination followed higher pretreatment TIL content.

With respect to this clone: Its antigen is unidentified.

The germline V and J ends were trimmed by 1 base and 4 bases, with 11 bases remaining between them. The CDR3 covers 15 residues. The germline CDR1 and CDR2 sequences are SGHAT and FQNNGV. Primers: 60 V beta forward and 13 J beta reverse. Produced via immunoSEQ multiplex PCR; TCRdb's table is partial and in-frame only. Of 93,000 or so clones listed, 79% are singletons. V gene TRBV11-2 combines with J gene TRBJ1-3; tentative D call: TRBD1 (5 bases). This clonotype was obtained from a human donor with glioblastoma. The specimen comprised blood, sampled before dendritic cell vaccination. The CDR3 sequence is CASSLAQGQGNTIYF. The CDR3 DNA sequence: TGTGCCAGCAGCTTAGCCCAGGGCCAAGGAAACACCATATATTTT.